A selection of T cell receptor beta chains follows, all from one sample in a study of patients and donors after allogeneic stem cell transplantation. One entry per CDR3 protein results from TCRdb running MiXCR on the RT-PCR reads. The sample carries approximately 99,000 distinct CDR3 sequences, approximately 40% recorded once. Sequencing was carried out using blood, either unsorted or a sorted T cell fraction (not recorded which). The origin of the receptors is a human donor who was either an allogeneic HSCT recipient or a stem cell or donor lymphocyte infusion donor (not recorded which). It is not recorded whose cells these are; they may come from a transplant donor. CDR3s include the opening cysteine and the closing phenylalanine or tryptophan. The D gene is left open where the match is weak. Size is omitted from some rows. Given values are once, few, many or a class for expanded clones.

v_call: TRBV12-3/TRBV12-4; clone_size: few; j_call: TRBJ2-1; d_call: .; cdr3_nt: TGTGCCAGCAGCCCTCGGAGTAGCGACAATGAGCAGTTCTTC; cdr3_aa: CASSPRSSDNEQFF
v_call: TRBV24-1; clone_size: few; j_call: TRBJ2-6; d_call: .; cdr3_nt: TGTGCCACCAGTGACCCAAGGAATACTGGGGCCAACGTCCTGACTTTC; cdr3_aa: CATSDPRNTGANVLTF
v_call: TRBV20-1; clone_size: .; j_call: TRBJ2-1; d_call: .; cdr3_nt: TGCAGTGCTAGTTACCGCTACAATGAGCAGTTCTTC; cdr3_aa: CSASYRYNEQFF
v_call: TRBV5-1; clone_size: few; j_call: TRBJ2-1; d_call: .; cdr3_nt: TGCGCCAGCAGCAAAGCCCTAACTGCAGGAGAGCAGTTCTTC; cdr3_aa: CASSKALTAGEQFF
v_call: TRBV4-1; clone_size: .; j_call: TRBJ1-5; d_call: .; cdr3_nt: TGCGCCAGCAGCCAAGGAAGGTCTCAGCCCCAGCATTTT; cdr3_aa: CASSQGRSQPQHF
v_call: TRBV28; clone_size: .; j_call: TRBJ2-1; d_call: .; cdr3_nt: TGTGCCAGCAGTTTTCTCCTACACGGGAAACGTCCGTTCTTC; cdr3_aa: CASSFLLHGKRPFF
v_call: TRBV19; clone_size: .; j_call: TRBJ1-2; d_call: .; cdr3_nt: TGTGCCAGTACCGATGGTCCGGGGCGCTATGGCTACACCTTC; cdr3_aa: CASTDGPGRYGYTF
v_call: TRBV5-5; clone_size: .; j_call: TRBJ2-1; d_call: TRBD2; cdr3_nt: TGTGCCAGCAGCTGGACTAGCGGGAGTGTTCCCCGAGGGAATGAGCAGTTCTTC; cdr3_aa: CASSWTSGSVPRGNEQFF
v_call: TRBV7-3; clone_size: many; j_call: TRBJ1-1; d_call: .; cdr3_nt: TGTGCCAGCAGCTTAATTCCTTCCGACACTGAAGCTTTCTTT; cdr3_aa: CASSLIPSDTEAFF
v_call: TRBV15; clone_size: .; j_call: TRBJ1-3; d_call: .; cdr3_nt: TGTGCCACCAGCAGAGCGGTGTCCCGATCAAACACCATATATTTT; cdr3_aa: CATSRAVSRSNTIYF
v_call: TRBV12-3/TRBV12-4; clone_size: .; j_call: TRBJ2-7; d_call: TRBD1; cdr3_nt: TGTGCCAGCAGTTTTGGACAGGTCTCCTACGAGCAGTACTTC; cdr3_aa: CASSFGQVSYEQYF
v_call: TRBV25-1; clone_size: few; j_call: TRBJ1-1; d_call: .; cdr3_nt: TGTGCCAGCAGTGAATTGGTAGGGCCAGCTTTCTTT; cdr3_aa: CASSELVGPAFF
v_call: TRBV5-5; clone_size: .; j_call: TRBJ1-1; d_call: .; cdr3_nt: TGTGCCAGCAGCTTCGAAAACCCAATGAACACTGAAGCTTTCTTT; cdr3_aa: CASSFENPMNTEAFF
v_call: TRBV7-2; clone_size: few; j_call: TRBJ2-3; d_call: TRBD2; cdr3_nt: TGTGCCAGCAGCCCAAGCGGGAGAAATACGCAGTATTTT; cdr3_aa: CASSPSGRNTQYF
v_call: TRBV3-1; clone_size: .; j_call: TRBJ2-2; d_call: .; cdr3_nt: TGTGCCAGCAGCCACCCCACCGGGGAGCTGTTTTTT; cdr3_aa: CASSHPTGELFF
v_call: TRBV9; clone_size: .; j_call: TRBJ1-2; d_call: TRBD1; cdr3_nt: TGTGCCAGCACTCCGGGACAGGGCTCGCGAGTCTATGGCTACACCTTC; cdr3_aa: CASTPGQGSRVYGYTF
v_call: TRBV5-6; clone_size: few; j_call: TRBJ1-6; d_call: .; cdr3_nt: TGTGCCAGCAGCTTGTCCCGAGCTTCACCCCTCCACTTT; cdr3_aa: CASSLSRASPLHF
v_call: TRBV2; clone_size: few; j_call: TRBJ2-3; d_call: .; cdr3_nt: TGTGCCATCACAAGGCTCTCGGCAGATACGCAGTATTTT; cdr3_aa: CAITRLSADTQYF
v_call: TRBV7-2; clone_size: .; j_call: TRBJ2-1; d_call: .; cdr3_nt: TGTGCCAGCAGTTTAGGGCCACTGGGGGCGAATGAGCAGTTCTTC; cdr3_aa: CASSLGPLGANEQFF
v_call: TRBV20-1; clone_size: few; j_call: TRBJ2-2; d_call: TRBD2; cdr3_nt: TGCAGTGCCACCCCGGGGGGACGGTACACCGGGGAGCTGTTTTTT; cdr3_aa: CSATPGGRYTGELFF
v_call: TRBV7-2; clone_size: .; j_call: TRBJ1-1; d_call: .; cdr3_nt: TGTGCCAGCAGCTTAGGCACGGGACGAAGAGCTTTCTTT; cdr3_aa: CASSLGTGRRAFF
v_call: TRBV24-1; clone_size: .; j_call: TRBJ2-5; d_call: .; cdr3_nt: TGTGCCACCCGCGGTTGGGAAGAGACCCAGTACTTC; cdr3_aa: CATRGWEETQYF
v_call: TRBV7-2; clone_size: .; j_call: TRBJ2-3; d_call: .; cdr3_nt: TGTGCCAGCAGCTACCGGGCGTTCACAGATACGCAGTATTTT; cdr3_aa: CASSYRAFTDTQYF
v_call: TRBV7-2; clone_size: .; j_call: TRBJ1-6; d_call: .; cdr3_nt: TGTGCCAGCAGCCGTCGGGTAGTCTCCTATAATTCACCCCTCCACTTT; cdr3_aa: CASSRRVVSYNSPLHF
v_call: TRBV7-9; clone_size: .; j_call: TRBJ1-4; d_call: .; cdr3_nt: TGTGCCAGCAGCTTAAGGGACAAGGGGTCGGAAACTAATGAAAAACTGTTTTTT; cdr3_aa: CASSLRDKGSETNEKLFF
v_call: TRBV21-1; clone_size: .; j_call: TRBJ1-5; d_call: .; cdr3_nt: TGTGCCAGCAGCTCCCCAGTCGAAGGGGATAGCAATCAGCCCCAGCATTTT; cdr3_aa: CASSSPVEGDSNQPQHF
v_call: TRBV2; clone_size: .; j_call: TRBJ1-2; d_call: TRBD1; cdr3_nt: TGTGCCACCACCCGTTCTCGGACAGGGTTCTTCTATGGCTACACCTTC; cdr3_aa: CATTRSRTGFFYGYTF
v_call: TRBV7-7; clone_size: .; j_call: TRBJ2-1; d_call: .; cdr3_nt: TGTGCCAGCAGCGCTACCAATGAGCAGTTCTTC; cdr3_aa: CASSATNEQFF
v_call: TRBV20-1; clone_size: .; j_call: TRBJ1-3; d_call: TRBD1; cdr3_nt: TGCAGTGCAGAAGCGGGACAGGGTTTTGGGAGCTCTGGAAACACCATATATTTT; cdr3_aa: CSAEAGQGFGSSGNTIYF
v_call: TRBV7-9; clone_size: .; j_call: TRBJ1-5; d_call: .; cdr3_nt: TGTGCCAGCGGCCGGGACAGCAATCAGCCCCAGCATTTT; cdr3_aa: CASGRDSNQPQHF
v_call: TRBV25-1; clone_size: .; j_call: TRBJ1-1; d_call: TRBD1; cdr3_nt: TGTGCCAGCAGTGATGGCAGGGGGACTGAAGCTTTCTTT; cdr3_aa: CASSDGRGTEAFF
v_call: TRBV5-1; clone_size: .; j_call: TRBJ1-2; d_call: .; cdr3_nt: TGCGCCAGCAGCTTAACTCCCCCCCTCTATGGCTACACCTTC; cdr3_aa: CASSLTPPLYGYTF
v_call: TRBV11-2; clone_size: .; j_call: TRBJ2-1; d_call: .; cdr3_nt: TGTGCCAGCAGCTTAGTTGGTGGGGGAATCTACAATGAGCAGTTCTTC; cdr3_aa: CASSLVGGGIYNEQFF
v_call: TRBV10-3; clone_size: .; j_call: TRBJ2-7; d_call: TRBD2; cdr3_nt: TGTGCCATCAGGAGGGGAGCGGGAGGAGGGTACGAGCAGTACTTC; cdr3_aa: CAIRRGAGGGYEQYF
v_call: TRBV6-5; clone_size: .; j_call: TRBJ2-3; d_call: TRBD2; cdr3_nt: TGTGCCAGCAGTTACAACCCGGGACTAGCCTCCCCAGATACGCAGTATTTT; cdr3_aa: CASSYNPGLASPDTQYF
v_call: TRBV6-6; clone_size: few; j_call: TRBJ1-1; d_call: .; cdr3_nt: TGTGCCAGCAGTTTTGGTCGGATGGGATCGAACACTGAAGCTTTCTTT; cdr3_aa: CASSFGRMGSNTEAFF
v_call: TRBV11-2; clone_size: few; j_call: TRBJ2-1; d_call: .; cdr3_nt: TGTGCCAGCAGCTTCTTTAGTTCCTCCTACAATGAGCAGTTCTTC; cdr3_aa: CASSFFSSSYNEQFF
v_call: TRBV7-3; clone_size: .; j_call: TRBJ2-2; d_call: .; cdr3_nt: TGTGCCAGCAGCTTAACTACGAACACCGGGGAGCTGTTTTTT; cdr3_aa: CASSLTTNTGELFF
v_call: TRBV25-1; clone_size: .; j_call: TRBJ2-5; d_call: .; cdr3_nt: TGTGCCAGCAGTGAATGGGGGAATTTAGACCAAGAGACCCAGTACTTC; cdr3_aa: CASSEWGNLDQETQYF
v_call: TRBV28; clone_size: .; j_call: TRBJ2-7; d_call: .; cdr3_nt: TGTGCCAGCAGGGGCCGTCCATACGAGCAGTACTTC; cdr3_aa: CASRGRPYEQYF
v_call: TRBV28; clone_size: once; j_call: TRBJ2-7; d_call: TRBD2; cdr3_nt: TGTGCCAGCACCCTTAGCGGGAGGCCTCGCTACGAGCAGTACTTC; cdr3_aa: CASTLSGRPRYEQYF
v_call: TRBV7-9; clone_size: .; j_call: TRBJ1-6; d_call: .; cdr3_nt: TGTGCCAGCAGCAGGGGCGCTTATAATTCACCCCTCCACTTT; cdr3_aa: CASSRGAYNSPLHF
v_call: TRBV7-2; clone_size: few; j_call: TRBJ1-1; d_call: .; cdr3_nt: TGTGCCAGCAGCACTCCGCCCCAGAACACTGAAGCTTTCTTT; cdr3_aa: CASSTPPQNTEAFF
v_call: TRBV6-2/TRBV6-3; clone_size: once; j_call: TRBJ1-5; d_call: TRBD1; cdr3_nt: TGTGCCAGCAGTGAACTGGGACAGGCTTCGCAGCCCCAGCATTTT; cdr3_aa: CASSELGQASQPQHF
v_call: TRBV5-6; clone_size: once; j_call: TRBJ2-7; d_call: TRBD1; cdr3_nt: TGTGCCAGCAGCTACCGGGACAGGGAAGGCGAGCAGTACTTC; cdr3_aa: CASSYRDREGEQYF
v_call: TRBV25-1; clone_size: .; j_call: TRBJ1-1; d_call: TRBD1; cdr3_nt: TGTGCCAGCAGTGCTACCGGACAGGGGGGAGCTTTCTTT; cdr3_aa: CASSATGQGGAFF
v_call: TRBV7-9; clone_size: .; j_call: TRBJ1-3; d_call: .; cdr3_nt: TGTGCCAGCAGCCCAAGCAGGGCCTCTGGAAACACCATATATTTT; cdr3_aa: CASSPSRASGNTIYF
v_call: TRBV9; clone_size: few; j_call: TRBJ1-1; d_call: .; cdr3_nt: TGTGCCAGCAGCGTAGAACCGGGGCCGAACACTGAAGCTTTCTTT; cdr3_aa: CASSVEPGPNTEAFF
v_call: TRBV6-2/TRBV6-3; clone_size: .; j_call: TRBJ2-7; d_call: .; cdr3_nt: TGTGCCAGCAGTTTGTGGTACTACGAGCAGTACTTC; cdr3_aa: CASSLWYYEQYF
v_call: TRBV4-3; clone_size: .; j_call: TRBJ2-1; d_call: .; cdr3_nt: TGCGCCAGCAGCCAAGGGGAAGCGAGCTACAATGAGCAGTTCTTC; cdr3_aa: CASSQGEASYNEQFF
v_call: TRBV10-3; clone_size: .; j_call: TRBJ2-7; d_call: .; cdr3_nt: TGTGCCATCAGTGACGGGACATCCTACGAGCAGTACTTC; cdr3_aa: CAISDGTSYEQYF
v_call: TRBV20-1; clone_size: .; j_call: TRBJ2-1; d_call: TRBD2; cdr3_nt: TGCAGTGCTAGGAGCGGGAGTAGCAATGAGCAGTTCTTC; cdr3_aa: CSARSGSSNEQFF